The 14 T cell receptor beta chains below come from one sample, sequenced in a study of cytomegalovirus exposure and HLA in healthy donors. Both 60 Vbeta primers and 13 Jbeta primers went into the PCR. Sequenced by immunoSEQ multiplex PCR; TCRdb stores in-frame clones only, minus some. The sample records over 55,000 clones, roughly 77% being singletons. Sequencing input: PBMCs. The source of these receptors is a woman younger than 45 in good health and CMV-seronegative.

The chain recombines TRBV28 with TRBJ2-2, with D maybe TRBD2 (6 bases). Germline values: CDR1 MDHEN, CDR2 SYDVKM. The CDR3 loop spans 12 amino acids. V was clipped by 8 bases and J by 6 bases, with 10 bases between them. The chain's CDR3 is CASHTSPGELFF. For the CDR3, the DNA is TGTGCCAGCCATACTAGCCCCGGGGAGCTGTTTTTT.

The chain has TRBV10-2 and TRBJ1-5; no definite D call. CDR1 and CDR2 (germline): WSHSY, SAAADI. V lost 3 bases to trimming and J lost 3 bases, with 3 bases between them. This CDR3 is built from 12 residues. The CDR3 coding sequence is TGCGCCAGCAGTGACCTCAATCAGCCCCAGCATTTT. Translating gives CASSDLNQPQHF.

This chain connects TRBV6-1 to TRBJ1-1, with D perhaps matching TRBD1 (6 bases). Germline-derived CDR1 and CDR2 are MNHNS and SASEGT. V shed 7 bases and J shed 5 bases, with 17 bases lying between them. The CDR3 spans 14 residues. CDR3: CASTYRDPGTEAFF. CDR3 nucleotides: TGTGCCAGCACTTACAGGGATCCCGGGACTGAAGCTTTCTTT.

The chain recombines TRBV6-5 with TRBJ2-3; possible D gene TRBD2, 5 bases. The CDR3 runs 15 residues. Germline V gene lookup returns CDR1 MNHEY and CDR2 SVGAGI. V lost 6 bases, J lost 3 bases, and 16 bases lay in between. The CDR3 DNA is TGTGCCAGCAGCCATAGAGGGAGAACGACAGATACGCAGTATTTT. It is translated as CASSHRGRTTDTQYF.

The rearrangement uses TRBV9 and TRBJ2-1, with 7 positions matching TRBD2. Germline V gives CDR1 SGDLS, CDR2 YYNGEE. J gave up 6 bases and V 2 bases, and 2 bases lay outside the gene matches. The CDR3 runs to 13 residues. CDR3 loop: CASSVGTINEQFF. CDR3 DNA sequence: TGTGCCAGCAGCGTGGGGACTATCAATGAGCAGTTCTTC.

About this clone itself: The junction does not match germline at one end; this may be a read error. The chain joins TRBV7-7 to TRBJ2-5; 12 nucleotides match TRBD2. The CDR3 has 15 residues. Germline lookup yields CDR1 SSHAT and CDR2 FNYEAQ (reference sequence). In nucleotides, the CDR3 is TGTGCTAGCAGCTTAGTGGGGACTAGCGGGGAGACCCAGTACTTC. Protein product: CASSLVGTSGETQYF.

The chain recombines TRBV5-1 with TRBJ1-1, with 9 positions matching TRBD1. V shed 3 bases and J 1 base; nucleotides not matched to a gene: 7. Germline lookup yields CDR1 SGHRS and CDR2 YFSETQ. The CDR3 totals 16 residues. The chain's CDR3 is CASSWDRARKNTEAFF. Here the CDR3 DNA reads TGCGCCAGCAGCTGGGACAGGGCCCGAAAGAACACTGAAGCTTTCTTT.

CDR3 sequence (DNA): TGCGCCAGCAGCCACTCCTGGGAGCGGGAGGGCAGCTCCTACGAGCAGTACTTC. It specifies CASSHSWEREGSSYEQYF. The rearrangement links TRBV4-3 to TRBJ2-7, with TRBD2 matching over 10 bases. The germline V gene encodes CDR1 LGHNA and CDR2 YSLEER. After removal of 3 bases from V and 0 bases from J, the junction contained 11 bases not matched to a gene. This CDR3 spans 18 amino acids.

V and J are TRBV25-1 and TRBJ2-3, with a tentative D call TRBD1 (6 bases). V was shortened by 5 bases and J by 1 base, with 10 bases between the two germline ends. This CDR3 contains 14 residues. From germline, CDR1 is MGHDK and CDR2 SYGVNS. The CDR3 loop reads CASSTAGGTDTQYF. Here the CDR3 DNA reads TGTGCCAGCAGTACAGCAGGGGGCACAGATACGCAGTATTTT.

This clone showed up just a few times. V is TRBV5-6 and J is TRBJ2-4; weak D call: TRBD2 (6 bases). V lost 5 bases to trimming and J lost 0 bases, with 9 bases between them. Per germline, CDR1 SGHDT and CDR2 YYEEEE. The CDR3 extends over 14 amino acids. CDR3: CASRVAVAKNIQYF. CDR3 bases: TGTGCCAGCAGGGTAGCGGTAGCCAAAAACATTCAGTACTTC.

The gene calls are TRBV7-8 and TRBJ1-1; D may be TRBD1 (6 bases). The CDR3 has 18 amino acids. The V and J ends lost 1 base and 3 bases respectively, with 21 bases between them. The germline gives CDR1 SGHVS, CDR2 FQNEAQ. The CDR3 bases are TGTGCCAGCAGCTTAGGCGGGAGTAGCGGGGGGCAACACACTGAAGCTTTCTTT. Its translation is CASSLGGSSGGQHTEAFF. Together with reference TRBV7-8 and TRBJ1-1, the CDR3 gives the full variable domain: GAGVSQSPRYKVAKRGQDVALRCDPISGHVSLFWYQQALGQGPEFLTYFQNEAQLDKSGLPSDRFFAERPEGSVSTLKIQRTQQEDSAVYLCASSLGGSSGGQHTEAFFGQGTRLTVV.

This rearrangement joins TRBV7-2 to TRBJ2-3; 13 positions match TRBD2. The V and J ends lost 4 bases and 2 bases, in that order; junction bases with no gene match: 6. The CDR3 is made up of 17 amino acids. Germline V CDR1 and CDR2: SGHTA, FQGNSA. The CDR3 reads CASSSRLAGGFTDTQYF. DNA of the CDR3: TGTGCCAGCAGCTCCCGACTAGCGGGGGGTTTCACAGATACGCAGTATTTT.

The chain joins TRBV11-2 to TRBJ1-3, with D unclear. V shed 0 bases and J shed 8 bases, with 5 bases lying between them. CDR3 length equals 12 residues. Germline V gene data show CDR1 as SGHAT and CDR2 as FQNNGV. The CDR3 is CASSLDGHTIYF. CDR3 coding DNA: TGTGCCAGCAGCTTAGATGGGCACACCATATATTTT.

The chain couples TRBV27 to TRBJ2-5; 9 bases align to TRBD1. V lost 1 base and J lost 7; bases outside the gene matches: 4. CDR3 length equals 14 residues. The germline gives CDR1 MNHEY, CDR2 SMNVEV (reference sequence). The CDR3 reads CASSLLGQGWTQYF. DNA of the CDR3: TGTGCCAGCAGTTTATTAGGACAGGGGTGGACCCAGTACTTC.